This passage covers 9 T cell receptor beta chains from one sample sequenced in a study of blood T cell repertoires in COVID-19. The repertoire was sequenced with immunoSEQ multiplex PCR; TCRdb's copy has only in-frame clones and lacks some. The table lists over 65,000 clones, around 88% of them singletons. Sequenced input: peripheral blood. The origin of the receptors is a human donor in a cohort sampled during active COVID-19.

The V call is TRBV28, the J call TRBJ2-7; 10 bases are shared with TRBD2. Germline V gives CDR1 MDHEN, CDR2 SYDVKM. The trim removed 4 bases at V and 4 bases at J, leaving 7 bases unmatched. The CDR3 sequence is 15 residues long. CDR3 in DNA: TGTGCCAGCAGTTCTCAGACTAGCGGGTCGTACGAGCAGTACTTC. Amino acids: CASSSQTSGSYEQYF.

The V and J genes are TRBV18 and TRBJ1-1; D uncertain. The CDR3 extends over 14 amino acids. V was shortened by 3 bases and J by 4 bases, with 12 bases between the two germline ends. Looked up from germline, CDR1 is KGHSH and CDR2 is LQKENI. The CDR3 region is CASSPLPGVTEAFF. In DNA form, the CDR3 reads TGTGCCAGCTCACCCCTCCCAGGTGTCACTGAAGCTTTCTTT.

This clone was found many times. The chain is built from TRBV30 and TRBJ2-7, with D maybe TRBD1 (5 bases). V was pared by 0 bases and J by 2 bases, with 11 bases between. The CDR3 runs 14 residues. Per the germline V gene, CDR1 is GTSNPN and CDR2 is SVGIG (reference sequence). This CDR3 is CAWSVPGSPYEQYF. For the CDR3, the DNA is TGTGCCTGGAGTGTACCAGGGTCCCCCTACGAGCAGTACTTC.

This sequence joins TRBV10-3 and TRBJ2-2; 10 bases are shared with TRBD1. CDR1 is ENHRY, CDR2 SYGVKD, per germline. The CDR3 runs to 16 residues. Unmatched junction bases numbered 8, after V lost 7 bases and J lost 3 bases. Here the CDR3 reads CAITHTGTGDTGELFF. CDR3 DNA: TGTGCCATCACTCACACCGGGACAGGGGACACCGGGGAGCTGTTTTTT.

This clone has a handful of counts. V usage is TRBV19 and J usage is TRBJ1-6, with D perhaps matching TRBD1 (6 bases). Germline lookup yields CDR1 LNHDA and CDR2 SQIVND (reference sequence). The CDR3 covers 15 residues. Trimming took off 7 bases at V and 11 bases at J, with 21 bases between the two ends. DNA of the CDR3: TGTGCCAGTACCCCGTTTGCAGGGGCTCCTACACCCCTCCACTTT. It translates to CASTPFAGAPTPLHF.

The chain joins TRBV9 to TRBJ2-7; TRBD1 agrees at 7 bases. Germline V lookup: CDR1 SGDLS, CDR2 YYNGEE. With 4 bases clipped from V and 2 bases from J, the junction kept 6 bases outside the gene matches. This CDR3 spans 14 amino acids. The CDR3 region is CASSPSQGAYEQYF. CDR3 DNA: TGTGCCAGCAGCCCCAGCCAGGGGGCCTACGAGCAGTACTTC.

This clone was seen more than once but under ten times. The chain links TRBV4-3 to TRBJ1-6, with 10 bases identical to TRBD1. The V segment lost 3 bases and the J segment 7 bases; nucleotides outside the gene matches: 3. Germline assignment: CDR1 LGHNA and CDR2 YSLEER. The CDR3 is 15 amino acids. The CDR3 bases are TGCGCCAGCAGCCAGGGACAGGGGATGAATTCACCCCTCCACTTT. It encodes CASSQGQGMNSPLHF.

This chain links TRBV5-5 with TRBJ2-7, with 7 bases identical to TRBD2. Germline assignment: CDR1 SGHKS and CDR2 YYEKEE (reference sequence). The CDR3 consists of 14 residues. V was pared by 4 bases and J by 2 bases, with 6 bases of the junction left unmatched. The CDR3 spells CASSKAGLTYEQYF. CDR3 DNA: TGTGCCAGCAGCAAAGCGGGGCTAACCTACGAGCAGTACTTC.

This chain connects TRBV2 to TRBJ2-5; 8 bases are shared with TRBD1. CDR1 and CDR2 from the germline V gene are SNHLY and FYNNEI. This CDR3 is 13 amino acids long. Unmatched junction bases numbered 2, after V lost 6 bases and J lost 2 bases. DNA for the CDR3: TGTGCCAGCAGAAGGACAGGGCAAGAGACCCAGTACTTC. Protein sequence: CASRRTGQETQYF.